The 20 T cell receptor beta chains below all came from one sample that was sequenced in a study of T cells in Graves' hyperthyroidism and ophthalmopathy. The TCR beta CDR3 regions underwent amplification using RNA transcripts as the source. A first-round RT-PCR of the TCR CDR3 used the HTBI primer set. TCRdb used MiXCR to reprocess the multiplex PCR reads, holding one entry per CDR3 protein. The data contain about 640,000 distinct CDR3 sequences, about 14% of them singletons. Material for sequencing was blood. These receptors all stem from a woman in her forties or fifties with Graves' ophthalmopathy.

This clonotype was picked up a small number of times. The chain links TRBV6-2 or TRBV6-3 to TRBJ2-5; the D gene is possibly TRBD2 (6 bases). This CDR3 has 14 amino acids. The V end lost 4 bases, the J end lost 1 base, and 10 bases lay between the germline ends. CDR1 and CDR2 from the germline V gene are MNHEY and SVGEGT. The CDR3 is CASSLKRVQETQYF. The CDR3, as DNA: TGTGCCAGCAGTTTGAAGCGGGTCCAAGAGACCCAGTACTTC.

This clonotype was seen a handful of times. This chain connects TRBV20-1 to TRBJ2-5; D unclear. The CDR3 has 13 amino acids. Germline CDR1 DFQATT, CDR2 SNEGSKA (reference sequence). V was clipped by 0 bases and J by 1 base, with 6 bases between them. CDR3 loop: CSAREQIQETQYF. CDR3 nucleotides: TGCAGTGCTAGAGAACAGATCCAAGAGACCCAGTACTTC.

This clonotype was picked up a small number of times. V and J are TRBV4-3 and TRBJ1-1, with a tentative D call TRBD1 (6 bases). The V and J ends lost 6 bases and 3 bases respectively, with 17 bases between them. The CDR3 has 15 amino acids. Germline CDR1 reads LGHNA; CDR2 reads YSLEER. CDR3 nucleotide sequence: TGCGCCAGCAGTCCTAAGGGGGGTGAAGACACTGAAGCTTTCTTT. Translated: CASSPKGGEDTEAFF.

V and J are TRBV19 and TRBJ1-1; D call uncertain. The CDR3 is 13 residues long. Germline-derived CDR1 and CDR2 are LNHDA and SQIVND (reference sequence). Trimming cost V 3 bases and J 6 bases, with 11 bases left between them. The CDR3 is CASSILGLPEAFF. The CDR3 DNA sequence: TGTGCCAGTAGTATTTTAGGGCTCCCTGAAGCTTTCTTT.

This clonotype was observed many times. The V gene is TRBV4-3, the J gene TRBJ1-5; D is unclear. Trimming stripped 0 bases from V and 4 bases from J, with 7 bases between. Germline CDR1 LGHNA, CDR2 YSLEER. CDR3 size: 14 residues. The CDR3 DNA follows: TGCGCCAGCAGCCAAGACAGGCTAAATCAGCCCCAGCATTTT. Its protein is CASSQDRLNQPQHF.

This clonotype showed up many times. V and J are TRBV7-9 and TRBJ2-1; no firm D call. Germline-derived CDR1 and CDR2 are SEHNR and FQNEAQ (reference sequence). The CDR3 loop spans 13 amino acids. The V gene lost 5 bases and the J gene lost 9 bases, with 14 bases spanning the gap. DNA of the CDR3: TGTGCCAGCAGCACTCTTGGTGGCCCTGAGCAGTTCTTC. This sequence encodes CASSTLGGPEQFF.

A single count supports this clonotype. The V gene is TRBV9, the J gene TRBJ1-2; D is uncertain. V dropped 1 base and J dropped 4 bases, with 17 bases sitting between them. The CDR3 loop spans 16 amino acids. Germline CDR1 is SGDLS and CDR2 is YYNGEE. The DNA of the CDR3 is TGTGCCAGCAGCGTAAGTTCAGAGGCCGCTATCTATGGCTACACCTTC. Translation: CASSVSSEAAIYGYTF.

This clonotype was seen ten or more times. V gene TRBV2 combines with J gene TRBJ1-2; D call uncertain. Germline V gene sequence: CDR1 SNHLY, CDR2 FYNNEI. Trimming pared 2 bases from V and 2 bases from J, leaving 9 bases between. CDR3 length: 14 amino acids. CDR3 amino acids: CASSESHSNYGYTF. The CDR3 bases are TGTGCCAGCAGTGAATCGCACAGCAACTATGGCTACACCTTC.

V is TRBV29-1 and J is TRBJ2-3; D remains ambiguous. CDR3 size: 15 residues. CDR1 is SQVTM and CDR2 is ANQGSEA in the germline V gene. V gave up 2 bases and J gave up 0 bases, with 12 bases separating them. CDR3 in amino acids: CSVENWGFSTDTQYF. CDR3 DNA: TGCAGCGTTGAAAATTGGGGATTTAGCACAGATACGCAGTATTTT.

This clonotype showed up many times. V and J are TRBV28 and TRBJ2-1, with 9 bases aligning to TRBD2. This CDR3 comprises 14 residues. Trimming at V came to 10 bases and at J to 8 bases, leaving 12 bases not matched to a gene. The germline gives CDR1 MDHEN, CDR2 SYDVKM. The CDR3 spells CANQASGKVDEQFF. The CDR3 DNA follows: TGTGCCAACCAGGCTAGCGGGAAAGTTGATGAGCAGTTCTTC.

This clonotype was recorded many times. The J gene is TRBJ2-7, the V gene TRBV4-3; TRBD1 matches 10 bases. This CDR3 is 17 amino acids long. Trimming took 3 bases from V and 0 from J; bases not matched to a gene: 8. Germline loops: CDR1 LGHNA, CDR2 YSLEER. In DNA form, the CDR3 reads TGCGCCAGCAGCCAGACCGGGACAGGGGACAGCTCCTACGAGCAGTACTTC. Its protein product is CASSQTGTGDSSYEQYF.

At least ten counts were recorded for this clonotype. V usage is TRBV5-1 and J usage is TRBJ1-1; possible D gene TRBD1, 6 bases. The CDR3 runs to 15 residues. Trimming pared 0 bases from V and 4 bases from J, leaving 13 bases between. Germline CDR1 reads SGHRS; CDR2 reads YFSETQ. CDR3 loop: CASSLEVGGGTEAFF. For the CDR3, the DNA is TGCGCCAGCAGCTTGGAGGTAGGGGGAGGCACTGAAGCTTTCTTT.

This clonotype was detected many times. The V and J genes are TRBV11-3 and TRBJ2-7; TRBD2 agrees at 12 bases. This CDR3 comprises 15 residues. The V segment lost 3 bases and the J segment 7 bases; nucleotides outside the gene matches: 7. CDR1 SGHNT and CDR2 YENEEA come from the germline V gene. The CDR3 DNA reads TGTGCCAGCAGCTTGCCCCTAGGACTAGCGGGGGAGCAGTACTTC. Translated, it gives CASSLPLGLAGEQYF. Drawing the rest from reference TRBV11-3 and TRBJ2-7, the complete variable domain is EAGVVQSPRYKIIEKKQPVAFWCNPISGHNTLYWYLQNLGQGPELLIRYENEEAVDDSQLPKDRFSAERLKGVDSTLKIQPAELGDSAVYLCASSLPLGLAGEQYFGPGTRLTVT.

This clonotype was found many times. The chain combines TRBV7-9 with TRBJ2-7; 7 bases fit TRBD1. The junction had 4 bases not matched to a gene; V was cut back by 1 base and J by 1 base. This CDR3 comprises 15 residues. Germline CDR1 SEHNR, CDR2 FQNEAQ (reference sequence). The CDR3 DNA sequence: TGTGCCAGCAGCTTAGAGACAGGGAATTCCTACGAGCAGTACTTC. Amino acids: CASSLETGNSYEQYF.

This clonotype was seen at least ten times. The CDR3 is CASSEESWDRGLWEQYF. For the CDR3, the DNA is TGTGCCAGCAGCGAGGAGAGTTGGGACAGGGGGCTTTGGGAGCAGTACTTC. The rearrangement uses TRBV2 and TRBJ2-7; 12 bases map to TRBD1. V lost 6 bases, J lost 7 bases, and 16 bases stayed unmatched. CDR1 is SNHLY, CDR2 FYNNEI, per germline. The CDR3 consists of 17 residues.

As concerns this clonotype: A much larger clone is a single base away; this may be a read error. This chain links TRBV7-2 with TRBJ1-2; the D is unclear. The CDR3 totals 13 residues. Germline V gene sequence: CDR1 SGHTA, CDR2 FQGNSA. This chain's CDR3 is CASSSFEGHGCTF. In nucleotides, the CDR3 is TGTGCCAGCAGCTCCTTCGAGGGCCATGGCTGCACCTTC.

This clonotype occurred many times. This chain uses TRBV11-1 with TRBJ1-1; D is unresolved. The V gene lost 5 bases and the J gene lost 0 bases, with 16 bases spanning the gap. CDR3 size: 16 residues. Germline-derived CDR1 and CDR2 are SGHAT and FQDESV (reference sequence). The CDR3 DNA sequence: TGTGCCAGCAGCCGCAGGAGGGTTTCAATGAACACTGAAGCTTTCTTT. Translated, it gives CASSRRRVSMNTEAFF.

This clonotype was found a few times. This chain connects TRBV7-8 to TRBJ2-5; TRBD1 is a possible D gene (5 bases). The length of the CDR3 is 17 residues. Trimming removed 5 bases from V and 2 bases from J, with 21 bases in between. Germline assignment: CDR1 SGHVS and CDR2 FQNEAQ. This CDR3 is CASSVLGSVKGQETQYF. The CDR3 DNA sequence: TGTGCCAGCAGCGTCTTAGGGTCTGTCAAGGGGCAAGAGACCCAGTACTTC.

This clonotype was recorded at least ten times. J is TRBJ2-2 and V is TRBV19; D is ambiguous. CDR1 is LNHDA and CDR2 is SQIVND in the germline V gene (reference sequence). The CDR3 is 15 amino acids. V lost 5 bases and J lost 6, with 16 bases in between. DNA for the CDR3: TGTGCCAGTAGTCCGAGACGAGGTTCGGCCGGGGAGCTGTTTTTT. Translating gives CASSPRRGSAGELFF.

V is TRBV24-1 and J is TRBJ2-1; tentative D call: TRBD1 (5 bases). The germline gives CDR1 KGHDR, CDR2 SFDVKD. This CDR3 has 12 residues. Between the trimmed V and J ends, which lost 4 bases and 14 bases, there was a span of 14 bases. DNA of the CDR3: TGTGCCACCAGTGACTCAGGGTTTCGGGAGTTCTTC. It translates to CATSDSGFREFF.